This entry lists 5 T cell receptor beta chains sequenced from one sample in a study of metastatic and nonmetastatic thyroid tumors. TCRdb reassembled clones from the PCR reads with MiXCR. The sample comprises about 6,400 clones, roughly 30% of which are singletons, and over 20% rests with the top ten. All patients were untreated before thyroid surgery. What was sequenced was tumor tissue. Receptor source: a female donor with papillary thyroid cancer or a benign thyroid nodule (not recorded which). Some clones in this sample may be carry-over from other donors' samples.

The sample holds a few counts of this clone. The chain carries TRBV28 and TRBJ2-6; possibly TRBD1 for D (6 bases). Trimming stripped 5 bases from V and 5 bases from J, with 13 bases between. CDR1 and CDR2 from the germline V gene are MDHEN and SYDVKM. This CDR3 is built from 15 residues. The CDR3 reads CASSQTGRWANVLTF. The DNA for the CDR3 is TGTGCCAGCAGTCAGACAGGTCGCTGGGCCAACGTCCTGACTTTC.

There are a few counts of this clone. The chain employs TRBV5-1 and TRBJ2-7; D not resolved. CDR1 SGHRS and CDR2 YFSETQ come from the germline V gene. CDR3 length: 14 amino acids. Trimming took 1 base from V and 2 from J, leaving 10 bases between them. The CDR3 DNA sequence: TGCGCCAGCAGCTTGTCCGTGGCGGCCTACGAGCAGTACTTC. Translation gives CASSLSVAAYEQYF.

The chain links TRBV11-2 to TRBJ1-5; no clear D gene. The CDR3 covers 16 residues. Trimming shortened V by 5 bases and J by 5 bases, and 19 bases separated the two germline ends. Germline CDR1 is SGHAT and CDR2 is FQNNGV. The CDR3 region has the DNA TGTGCCAGCAGCCCCGCTGTGTCCAGGACCTATCAGCCCCAGCATTTT. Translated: CASSPAVSRTYQPQHF.

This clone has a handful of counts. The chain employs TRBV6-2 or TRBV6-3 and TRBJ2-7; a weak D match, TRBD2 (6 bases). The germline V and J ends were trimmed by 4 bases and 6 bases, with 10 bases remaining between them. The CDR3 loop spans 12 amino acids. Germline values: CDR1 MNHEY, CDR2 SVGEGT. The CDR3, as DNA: TGTGCCAGCAGTTTGGGACTCTCCGAGCAGTACTTC. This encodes CASSLGLSEQYF.

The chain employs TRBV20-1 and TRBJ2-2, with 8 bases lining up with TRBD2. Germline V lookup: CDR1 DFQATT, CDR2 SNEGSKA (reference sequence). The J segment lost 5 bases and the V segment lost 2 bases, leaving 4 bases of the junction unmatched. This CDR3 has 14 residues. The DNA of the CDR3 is TGCAGTGCTAGAACTAGCGGAGAAACCGGGGAGCTGTTTTTT. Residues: CSARTSGETGELFF.